The 14 T cell receptor beta chains reported below all come from one sample, sequenced in a study of shared clonotypes between healthy human individuals. Profiled with immunoSEQ multiplex PCR; TCRdb holds only in-frame clones, not every one. The table lists about 2.4 million clones, just over 90% of them singletons. The sequenced sample consisted of naive CD4+ T cells sorted from blood. Subset meaning: CD45RA+ positively selected. These receptors came from a man between 18 and 29 years old in good health.

In its sample, this clone was seen once. V is TRBV19 and J is TRBJ2-5; 7 nucleotides align to TRBD1. Germline V gene data show CDR1 as LNHDA and CDR2 as SQIVND (reference sequence). V dropped 5 bases and J dropped 5; count of bases not matched to a gene: 8. The CDR3 totals 14 residues. The CDR3 region is CASSPLQGWETQYF. As DNA, the CDR3 is TGTGCCAGTAGTCCTTTACAGGGGTGGGAGACCCAGTACTTC.

The chain links TRBV5-3 to TRBJ1-5; D ambiguous. TRBV5-3 qualifies as an ORF whose function is uncertain. The CDR3 is 15 amino acids. V shed 7 bases and J shed 0 bases, with 14 bases lying between them. CDR3 in amino acids: CARSPDKGSNQPQHF. CDR3 coding DNA: TGTGCCAGATCCCCAGATAAAGGTAGCAATCAGCCCCAGCATTTT.

This rearrangement joins TRBV7-9 to TRBJ1-4; no clear D gene. The V gene lost 3 bases and the J gene lost 8 bases, with 7 bases spanning the gap. The CDR3 has 12 residues. CDR1 is SEHNR and CDR2 is FQNEAQ in the germline V gene (reference sequence). This chain's CDR3 is CASSFRREKLFF. CDR3 DNA: TGTGCCAGCAGCTTCAGGCGGGAAAAACTGTTTTTT.

The rearrangement uses TRBV30 and TRBJ1-1; D is perhaps TRBD1 (5 bases). The length of the CDR3 is 14 residues. Germline V gene lookup returns CDR1 GTSNPN and CDR2 SVGIG (reference sequence). The CDR3: CAAGRGALNTEAFF. Here the CDR3 DNA reads TGTGCGGCGGGGAGGGGTGCGCTGAACACTGAAGCTTTCTTT.

CDR3 in DNA: TGTGCCAGCTCATCACTAAGCTCCTACAATGAGCAGTTCTTC. This translates into CASSSLSSYNEQFF. This chain connects TRBV18 to TRBJ2-1; no definite D call. The V end was cut by 5 bases, the J end by 0 bases, with 8 bases between. This CDR3 spans 14 amino acids. Germline CDR1 KGHSH, CDR2 LQKENI.

Comment on this clone: Other DNA sequences in the sample encode the same CDR3. The gene calls are TRBV14 and TRBJ1-1; tentative D call: TRBD1 (5 bases). In germline, CDR1 is SGHDN, CDR2 FVKESK. The CDR3 spans 14 residues. V dropped 1 base and J dropped 1 base, with 7 bases sitting between them. The chain's CDR3 is CASSQAGGNTEAFF. The CDR3 DNA is TGTGCCAGCAGCCAAGCGGGGGGGAACACTGAAGCTTTCTTT.

The chain couples TRBV4-1 to TRBJ2-5; 8 nucleotides line up with TRBD2. CDR3 length equals 18 residues. With V trimmed by 0 bases and J by 1 base, 10 bases remained unmatched. Germline V gives CDR1 MGHRA, CDR2 YSYEKL. The CDR3 sequence is CASSQDLSGGAIQETQYF. The CDR3 DNA sequence: TGCGCCAGCAGCCAAGATTTGAGCGGGGGCGCGATCCAAGAGACCCAGTACTTC.

The chain carries TRBV5-1 and TRBJ2-5; D assignment may be TRBD1 or TRBD2 (5 bases each). V lost 4 bases to trimming and J lost 5 bases, with 24 bases between them. CDR1 and CDR2 from the germline V gene are SGHRS and YFSETQ. CDR3 length equals 17 residues. The CDR3 sequence: CASSPGGAGIVGETQYF. CDR3 sequence (DNA): TGCGCCAGCAGCCCTGGAGGTGCAGGGATAGTTGGGGAGACCCAGTACTTC.

The CDR3 DNA reads TGTGCCAGCAGTTCCCGGACAGGTATGAATGGCTACACCTTC. Amino acid sequence: CASSSRTGMNGYTF. The chain recombines TRBV25-1 with TRBJ1-2; 7 bases fit TRBD1. Germline V CDR1 and CDR2: MGHDK, SYGVNS. The CDR3 has 14 amino acids. The V and J ends lost 5 bases and 6 bases, in that order; junction bases with no gene match: 9.

In regard to this clone: The sample carries other DNA sequences with the same CDR3. The V call is TRBV5-1, the J call TRBJ2-1; weak D call: TRBD1 (7 bases). V was cut by 0 bases and J by 3 bases, with 13 bases left in between. Germline-derived CDR1 and CDR2 are SGHRS and YFSETQ. The CDR3 is 16 residues long. The CDR3 nucleotides are TGCGCCAGCAGCTTGGCACCGGGGGACAGCTACAATGAGCAGTTCTTC. This translates into CASSLAPGDSYNEQFF.

Regarding this clone: A read error may account for a junction end that differs from germline. The chain is built from TRBV30 and TRBJ2-4; 10 bases fit TRBD1. The CDR3 runs to 15 residues. Germline CDR1 and CDR2: GTSNPN and SVGIG (reference sequence). The CDR3 nucleotides read TGTGCCTGGAGTGAAGGATGGACAGGGGGTCCCGGGGGGCACTTC. Translation gives CAWSEGWTGGPGGHF.

This clone appeared once. The rearrangement joins TRBV5-4 to TRBJ1-2; 8 bases map to TRBD1. The germline CDR1 and CDR2 sequences are SGHNT and YYREEE (reference sequence). V trimming: 0 bases; J trimming: 0 bases; junction bases outside the gene matches: 4. This CDR3 is built from 16 residues. The CDR3 here is CASSLAGQGTNYGYTF. The CDR3 bases are TGTGCCAGCAGCTTGGCCGGACAGGGCACTAACTATGGCTACACCTTC. Looking up the rest from reference TRBV5-4 and TRBJ1-2 gives the full variable domain: ETGVTQSPTHLIKTRGQQVTLRCSSQSGHNTVSWYQQALGQGPQFIFQYYREEENGRGNFPPRFSGLQFPNYSSELNVNALELDDSALYLCASSLAGQGTNYGYTFGSGTRLTVV.

The genes are TRBV6-4 and TRBJ2-1, with D possibly being TRBD1 or TRBD2 (5 bases each). Germline V gene sequence: CDR1 MRHNA, CDR2 SNTAGT. This CDR3 has 13 amino acids. With 6 bases removed from V and 6 bases from J, the gap between germline ends came to 12 bases. CDR3 residues: CASRRGWGNEQFF. Written as DNA, the CDR3 is TGTGCCAGCAGGAGGGGATGGGGCAATGAGCAGTTCTTC.

The chain joins TRBV2 to TRBJ1-2, with 10 bases lining up with TRBD1. The CDR3 covers 16 residues. From germline, CDR1 is SNHLY and CDR2 FYNNEI. With 6 bases clipped from V and 8 bases from J, the junction kept 15 bases outside the gene matches. In nucleotides, the CDR3 is TGTGCCAGCAGGACCCAAGTTTCCGGGACAGGGGTGGGCTACACCTTC. It encodes CASRTQVSGTGVGYTF.